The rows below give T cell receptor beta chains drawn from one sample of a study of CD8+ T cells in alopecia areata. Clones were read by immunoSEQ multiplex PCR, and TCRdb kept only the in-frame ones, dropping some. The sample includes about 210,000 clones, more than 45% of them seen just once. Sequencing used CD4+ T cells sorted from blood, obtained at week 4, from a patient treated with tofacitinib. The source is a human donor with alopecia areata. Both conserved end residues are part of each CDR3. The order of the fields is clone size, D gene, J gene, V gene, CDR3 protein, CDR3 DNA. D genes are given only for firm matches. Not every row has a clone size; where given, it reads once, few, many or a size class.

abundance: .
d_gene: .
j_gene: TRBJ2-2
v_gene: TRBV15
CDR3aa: CATSILGTGELFF
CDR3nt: TGTGCCACCAGCATACTAGGGACCGGGGAGCTGTTTTTT

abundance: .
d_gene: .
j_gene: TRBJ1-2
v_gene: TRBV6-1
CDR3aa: CASSEEGYGYTF
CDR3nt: TGTGCCAGCAGTGAAGAGGGCTATGGCTACACCTTC

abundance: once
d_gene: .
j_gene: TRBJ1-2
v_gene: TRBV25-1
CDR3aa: CASTDWDYGYTF
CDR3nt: TGTGCCAGCACGGACTGGGACTATGGCTACACCTTC

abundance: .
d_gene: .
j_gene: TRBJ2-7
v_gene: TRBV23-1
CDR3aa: CASSHHDRSYEQYF
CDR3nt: TGCGCCAGCAGTCATCACGACAGGTCCTACGAGCAGTACTTC

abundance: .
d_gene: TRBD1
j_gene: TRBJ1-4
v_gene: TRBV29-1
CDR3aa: CSAWTGGEKLFF
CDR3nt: TGCAGCGCCTGGACAGGGGGTGAAAAACTGTTTTTT

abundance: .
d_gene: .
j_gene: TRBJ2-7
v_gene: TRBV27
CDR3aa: CASSFTFEAYEQYF
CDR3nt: TGTGCCAGCAGTTTTACGTTTGAGGCCTACGAGCAGTACTTC

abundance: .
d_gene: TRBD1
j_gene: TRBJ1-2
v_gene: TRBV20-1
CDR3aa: CSARTGGGYTF
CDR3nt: TGCAGTGCTAGGACAGGGGGTGGCTACACCTTC

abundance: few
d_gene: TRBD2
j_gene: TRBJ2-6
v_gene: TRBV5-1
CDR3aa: CASSLLAGGPGANVLTF
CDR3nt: TGCGCCAGCAGCCTACTAGCGGGGGGGCCTGGGGCCAACGTCCTGACTTTC

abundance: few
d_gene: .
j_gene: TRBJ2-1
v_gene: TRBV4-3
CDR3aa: CASSQDGSWTLDYNEQFF
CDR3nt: TGCGCCAGCAGCCAAGATGGTTCTTGGACATTAGATTACAATGAGCAGTTCTTC

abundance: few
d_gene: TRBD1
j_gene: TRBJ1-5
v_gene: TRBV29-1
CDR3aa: CSVGQGLGQPQHF
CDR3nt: TGCAGCGTTGGACAGGGTTTGGGTCAGCCCCAGCATTTT

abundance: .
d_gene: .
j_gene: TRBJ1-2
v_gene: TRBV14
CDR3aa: CASSRTGWEGYTF
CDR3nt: TGTGCCAGCAGCCGAACAGGGTGGGAAGGCTACACCTTC

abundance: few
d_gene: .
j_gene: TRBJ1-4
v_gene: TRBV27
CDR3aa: CASSIQGLGEKLFF
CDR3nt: TGTGCCAGCAGCATTCAGGGCCTAGGGGAAAAACTGTTTTTT

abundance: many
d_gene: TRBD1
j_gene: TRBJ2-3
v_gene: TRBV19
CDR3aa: CASSPDRVTDTQYF
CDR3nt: TGTGCCAGTAGTCCGGACAGGGTAACAGATACGCAGTATTTT

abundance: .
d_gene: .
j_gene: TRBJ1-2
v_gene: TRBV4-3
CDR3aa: CASSQGGRQYGYTF
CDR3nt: TGCGCCAGCAGCCAAGGCGGACGACAGTATGGCTACACCTTC

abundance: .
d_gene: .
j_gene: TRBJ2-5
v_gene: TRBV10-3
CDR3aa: CAISESMSMQETQYF
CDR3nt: TGTGCCATCAGTGAGTCGATGTCTATGCAAGAGACCCAGTACTTC

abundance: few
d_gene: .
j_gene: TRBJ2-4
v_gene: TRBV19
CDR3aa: CASRGGSGTGIQYF
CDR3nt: TGTGCCAGTCGAGGGGGGTCAGGAACTGGCATTCAGTACTTC

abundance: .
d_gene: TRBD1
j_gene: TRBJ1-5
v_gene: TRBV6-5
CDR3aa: CASSDRAQPQHF
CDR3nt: TGTGCCAGCAGCGACAGGGCTCAGCCCCAGCATTTT

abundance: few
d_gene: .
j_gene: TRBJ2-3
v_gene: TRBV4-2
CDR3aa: CASSQEGGAGTDTQYF
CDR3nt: TGTGCCAGCAGCCAAGAAGGGGGGGCTGGCACAGATACGCAGTATTTT

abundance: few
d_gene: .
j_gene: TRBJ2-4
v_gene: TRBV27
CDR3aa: CASSFLGGIQYF
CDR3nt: TGTGCCAGCAGTTTTTTGGGGGGCATTCAGTACTTC

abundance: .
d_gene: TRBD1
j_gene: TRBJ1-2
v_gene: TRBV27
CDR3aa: CASSLASGQGGYTF
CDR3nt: TGTGCCAGCAGCTTAGCCTCGGGACAGGGAGGCTACACCTTC

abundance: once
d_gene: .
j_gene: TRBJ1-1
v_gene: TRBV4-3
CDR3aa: CASSQQGRTEAFF
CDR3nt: TGCGCCAGCAGCCAACAGGGGAGGACTGAAGCTTTCTTT

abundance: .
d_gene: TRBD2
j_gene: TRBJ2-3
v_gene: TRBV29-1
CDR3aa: CSVEDRLAGSTDTQYF
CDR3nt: TGCAGCGTTGAAGATCGACTAGCGGGGAGCACAGATACGCAGTATTTT